Described below is a single TCR beta chain sequence and its context. The V segment lost 4 bases and the J segment 7 bases; nucleotides outside the gene matches: 4. The CDR3 runs 14 residues. CDR1 ENHRY and CDR2 SYGVKD come from the germline V gene. This specimen belongs to a study of T cell changes during pregnancy in multiple sclerosis. Libraries were prepared by immunoSEQ multiplex PCR; TCRdb keeps only in-frame clonotypes and omits some of them. The sample yields about 100,000 clones, 90% seen once. This receptor was taken from a female donor in good health, enrolled as a control in a pregnancy study. Sequenced material: peripheral blood, taken in the second trimester of pregnancy. The chain carries TRBV10-3 and TRBJ2-7; 13 bases align to TRBD2. For the CDR3, the DNA is TGTGCCATCAGTGTTGGACTAGCGGGGGAGGAGCAGTACTTC. Translated: CAISVGLAGEEQYF.